Given below is one T cell receptor (beta chain) in context. The data originate from a study of blood T cell repertoires in COVID-19. Study details: Nucleic acid was either cDNA or gDNA, and it came from T cells, B-cell-depleted T cells, or PBMCs.

The V and J ends lost 5 bases and 9 bases, in that order; junction bases with no gene match: 4. CDR1 is SGHRS and CDR2 is YFSETQ in the germline V gene. The CDR3 runs 14 residues. Participants, about 18 to 90 years old, spanned under 30 US areas. Profiled with immunoSEQ multiplex PCR; TCRdb holds only in-frame clones, not every one. The sample contains 200,000 to 250,000 clones, over 75% of which appear only once. This sequence joins TRBV5-1 and TRBJ1-6, with TRBD1 identical over 11 bases. The receptor was derived from a young woman in a cohort exposed to, infected with or recovered from COVID-19 (not recorded which). The specimen was PBMCs or T cells enriched from blood (not recorded which). CDR3 region: CASSQDRGPSPLHF. CDR3 bases: TGCGCCAGCAGTCAGGACAGGGGGCCTTCACCCCTCCACTTT.